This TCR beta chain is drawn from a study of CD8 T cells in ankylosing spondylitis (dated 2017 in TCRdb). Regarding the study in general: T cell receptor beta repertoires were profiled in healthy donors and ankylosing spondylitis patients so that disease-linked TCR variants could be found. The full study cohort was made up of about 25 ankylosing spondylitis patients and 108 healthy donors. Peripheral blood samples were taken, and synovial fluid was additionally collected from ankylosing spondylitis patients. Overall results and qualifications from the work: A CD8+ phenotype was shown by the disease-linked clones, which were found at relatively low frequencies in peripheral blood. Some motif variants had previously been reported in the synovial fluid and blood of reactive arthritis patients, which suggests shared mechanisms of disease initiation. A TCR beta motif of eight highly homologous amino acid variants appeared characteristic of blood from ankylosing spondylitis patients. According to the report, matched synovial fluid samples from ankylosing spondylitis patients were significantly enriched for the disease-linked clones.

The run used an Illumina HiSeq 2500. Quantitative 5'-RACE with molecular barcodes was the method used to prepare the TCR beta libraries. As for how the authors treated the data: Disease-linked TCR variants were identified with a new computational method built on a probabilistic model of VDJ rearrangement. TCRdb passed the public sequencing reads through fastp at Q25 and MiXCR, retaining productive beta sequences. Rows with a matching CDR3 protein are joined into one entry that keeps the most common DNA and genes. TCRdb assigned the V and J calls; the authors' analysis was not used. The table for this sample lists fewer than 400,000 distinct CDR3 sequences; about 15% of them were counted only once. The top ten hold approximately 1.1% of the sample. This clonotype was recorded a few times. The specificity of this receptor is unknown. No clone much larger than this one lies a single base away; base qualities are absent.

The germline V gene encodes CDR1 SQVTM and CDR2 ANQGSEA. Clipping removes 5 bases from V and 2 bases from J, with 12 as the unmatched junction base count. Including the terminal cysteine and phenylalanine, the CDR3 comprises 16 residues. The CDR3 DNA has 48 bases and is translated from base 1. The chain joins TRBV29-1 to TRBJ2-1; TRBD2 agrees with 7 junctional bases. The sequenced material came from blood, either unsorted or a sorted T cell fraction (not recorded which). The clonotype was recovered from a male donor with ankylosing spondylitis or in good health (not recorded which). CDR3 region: CSVSPEGGFPYNEQFF. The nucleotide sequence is TGCAGCGTTTCTCCCGAGGGAGGGTTCCCCTACAATGAGCAGTTCTTC.